A single sample gave rise to the 14 T cell receptor beta chains below, sequenced in a study of human T cells and chemical hapten exposure (dated by TCRdb to the early 2020s). The library came from RACE. Sequencing was performed on a NextSeq 500. The public reads were quality trimmed at Q25 with fastp and then assembled into clones with MiXCR by TCRdb, keeping productive beta chains. For every CDR3 protein sequence, its rows merge into one entry that carries the most common genes and DNA. This sample lists over 100,000 distinct CDR3 sequences; approximately 10% were detected once. The leading ten clones occupy about 2.4% of the sample. The time point label on this specimen signifies: patch test 3, about 24 weeks after DPC sensitization. The sample's treatment or condition label is to be understood as: therapeutic diphenylcyclopropenone sensitization with weekly scalp DPC. The specimen was whole blood, collected in connection with sensitization to the hapten diphenylcyclopropenone (DPC). Every receptor here comes from a woman between 50 and 59 years old with alopecia areata. Some clones in this sample may be carry-over from other donors' samples.

The CDR3 spells CASSMVPGLAGGGLEHEQYF. CDR3 sequence (DNA): TGTGCCAGCAGCATGGTTCCGGGACTAGCGGGAGGAGGGTTGGAGCACGAGCAGTACTTC. This sequence joins TRBV21-1 and TRBJ2-7; the table's D gene call, TRBD2, was not cross checked with the DNA. TRBV21-1 is listed as a pseudogene. The CDR3 runs 20 residues.

Only a few counts were recorded for this clonotype. The chain is built from TRBV4-3 and TRBJ2-3; 7 bases map to TRBD2. V trimming: 0 bases; J trimming: 0 bases; junction bases outside the gene matches: 6. The length of the CDR3 is 17 residues. The germline CDR1 and CDR2 sequences are LGHNA and YSLEER. The CDR3 protein is CASSQDRPSGSTDTQYF. The CDR3 nucleotides are TGCGCCAGCAGCCAAGATCGTCCTAGCGGTAGCACAGATACGCAGTATTTT.

V usage is TRBV20-1 and J usage is TRBJ2-7, with D possibly matching TRBD1 (6 bases). V was pared by 1 base and J by 2 bases, with 15 bases between. This CDR3 contains 15 residues. The germline V gene has CDR1 DFQATT and CDR2 SNEGSKA (reference sequence). CDR3 region: CSARVAGAFPYEQYF. In nucleotides, the CDR3 is TGCAGTGCTAGAGTAGCAGGGGCCTTCCCCTACGAGCAGTACTTC.

The V call is TRBV20-1, the J call TRBJ2-1, with D possibly TRBD1 on 5 matching bases. The CDR3 totals 13 residues. V lost 0 bases, J lost 15 bases, and 18 bases lay in between. Per germline, CDR1 DFQATT and CDR2 SNEGSKA (reference sequence). The CDR3 coding sequence is TGCAGTGCTAGAGATCAGGCAGCCCCCAGGGTGTTCTTC. Translated: CSARDQAAPRVFF.

J is TRBJ2-3 and V is TRBV15, with D uncertain. V was shortened by 5 bases and J by 6 bases, with 15 bases between the two germline ends. The CDR3 extends over 14 amino acids. Germline assignment: CDR1 LNHNV and CDR2 YYDKDF (reference sequence). Here the CDR3 reads CATSPRAGRDTQYF. The CDR3 region has the DNA TGTGCCACCAGCCCACGGGCAGGCCGGGATACGCAGTATTTT.

The chain joins TRBV19 to TRBJ1-5; D not certain. Germline values: CDR1 LNHDA, CDR2 SQIVND (reference sequence). The CDR3 has 14 residues. The V and J ends lost 3 bases and 3 bases respectively, with 9 bases between them. The CDR3 loop reads CASSMEHFNQPQHF. The CDR3 nucleotides read TGTGCCAGTAGTATGGAACATTTCAATCAGCCCCAGCATTTT.

J is TRBJ2-3 and V is TRBV20-1; 9 nucleotides align to TRBD2. The germline V gene encodes CDR1 DFQATT and CDR2 SNEGSKA (reference sequence). This CDR3 is 13 amino acids long. The V segment lost 6 bases and the J segment 6 bases; nucleotides outside the gene matches: 7. The CDR3 region has the DNA TGCAGTGCAGGAGGCGGGGGGGCGGATACGCAGTATTTT. Translation: CSAGGGGADTQYF.

This clonotype was seen more than once but under ten times. V usage is TRBV6-2 or TRBV6-3 and J usage is TRBJ1-5; a possible D gene is TRBD1 (5 bases). The CDR3 is 13 amino acids. Germline V gives CDR1 MNHEY, CDR2 SVGEGT. V shed 8 bases and J shed 5 bases, with 13 bases lying between them. This chain's CDR3 is CASRDDRYQPQHF. CDR3 coding DNA: TGTGCCAGCCGGGACGATAGGTATCAGCCCCAGCATTTT.

This clonotype was seen many times. The genes are TRBV6-2 or TRBV6-3 and TRBJ1-2; D ambiguous. The ends were cut back, 5 bases at V and 2 bases at J, with 6 bases in the middle. The germline V gene has CDR1 MNHEY and CDR2 SVGEGT. This CDR3 region has 12 residues. The CDR3 coding sequence is TGTGCCAGCAGTCCACTAAACTATGGCTACACCTTC. It translates to CASSPLNYGYTF.

The chain carries TRBV5-6 and TRBJ2-3; tentative D call: TRBD2 (6 bases). V lost 4 bases and J 8 bases, leaving 20 bases between the germline ends. CDR1 SGHDT and CDR2 YYEEEE come from the germline V gene. The CDR3 consists of 15 residues. The CDR3 bases are TGTGCCAGCAGCCTGGAGGGGCGGGGAGCTGGTACGCAGTATTTT. This encodes CASSLEGRGAGTQYF.

This clonotype was picked up a small number of times. V usage is TRBV12-3 or TRBV12-4 and J usage is TRBJ1-1; D unclear. V lost 5 bases, J lost 0 bases, and 7 bases lay in between. The CDR3 contains 13 residues. CDR3 residues: CASSGVMNTEAFF. The CDR3 nucleotides are TGTGCCAGCAGTGGGGTCATGAACACTGAAGCTTTCTTT.

The chain is built from TRBV9 and TRBJ1-1; D uncertain. Looked up from germline, CDR1 is SGDLS and CDR2 is YYNGEE. CDR3 length equals 12 residues. Trimming removed 0 bases at V and 3 bases at J, with 3 bases between. The DNA of the CDR3 is TGTGCCAGCAGCGTAGGGGACACTGAAGCTTTCTTT. This sequence encodes CASSVGDTEAFF.

This clonotype appeared a few times. The genes are TRBV20-1 and TRBJ2-7; the match to TRBD1 covers 9 bases. The V gene end was trimmed by 6 bases and the J gene end by 4 bases; junction bases not matched to a gene: 13. Germline-derived CDR1 and CDR2 are DFQATT and SNEGSKA (reference sequence). The CDR3 covers 15 residues. The CDR3: CSAVGPGQGFYEQYF. CDR3 DNA sequence: TGCAGTGCCGTCGGTCCGGGACAGGGCTTTTACGAGCAGTACTTC.

This clonotype was picked up one time. The chain has TRBV24-1 and TRBJ2-5, with D hard to call. V lost 3 bases and J 2 bases, leaving 18 bases between the germline ends. The length of the CDR3 is 17 residues. Germline CDR1 KGHDR, CDR2 SFDVKD. CDR3 sequence: CATSDPQPGPRQETQYF. The DNA for the CDR3 is TGTGCCACCAGTGATCCACAGCCCGGACCGAGACAAGAGACCCAGTACTTC.